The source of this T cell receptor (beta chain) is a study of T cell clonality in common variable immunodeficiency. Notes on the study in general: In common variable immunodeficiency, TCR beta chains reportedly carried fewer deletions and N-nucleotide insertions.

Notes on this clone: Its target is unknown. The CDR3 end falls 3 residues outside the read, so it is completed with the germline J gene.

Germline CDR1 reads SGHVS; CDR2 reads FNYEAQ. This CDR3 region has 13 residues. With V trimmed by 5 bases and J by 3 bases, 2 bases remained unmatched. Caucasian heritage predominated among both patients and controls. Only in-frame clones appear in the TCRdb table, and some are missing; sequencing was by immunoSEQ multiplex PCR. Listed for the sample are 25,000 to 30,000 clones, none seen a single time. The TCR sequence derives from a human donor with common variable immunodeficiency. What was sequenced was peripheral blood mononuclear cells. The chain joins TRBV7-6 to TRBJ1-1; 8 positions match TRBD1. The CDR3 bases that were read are TGTGCCAGCAGCAAGACAGGGGACACTGAA. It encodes CASSKTGDTE. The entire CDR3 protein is CASSKTGDTEAFF.